This T cell receptor beta chain was retrieved from a study of beta chain features in type 1 diabetes (dated by TCRdb to 2016 to 2018). With respect to the entire study: Mean age, gender distribution, total cell number and subset yield were not different between patients and healthy donors. The study compared TCRB repertoires of sorted circulating CD4+ T cell subsets between recently diagnosed type 1 diabetes patients and matched healthy donors. Regulatory and stem cell-like memory subsets were isolated from only 8 patients and roughly 8 healthy donors, whereas naive and central memory subsets came from all 30 or so donors. A total of 100 million to 110 million sorted cells were examined across all samples, and a strong correlation was observed between cell number per subset and RNA yield.

V loses 4 bases of germline sequence and J loses 2 bases, and the interval between the two ends is 11 bases. Per the germline V gene (reference sequence), SEHNR is the CDR1 and FQNEAQ is the CDR2. The CDR3 has 14 amino acids, counting the end cysteine and phenylalanine. CDR3 DNA only is kept here, 42 bases in frame from base 1. A single peripheral blood draw of approximately 120 mL on average was collected from each donor into heparinised tubes. A BD FACSAria II and a panel including CD45RO, CCR7, CD25, CD127, CD95 and CD27 were used to sort naive, central memory, regulatory and stem cell-like memory CD4+ T cells. Every sorted population had a purity above 95%. Right away, PBMCs were isolated by Lymphoprep density gradient centrifugation and were stained directly, with no culture step. To minimize batch effects, samples were stained and sorted in pairs, one healthy donor with one patient per experiment.

A few counts support this clone. Its specific antigen is unknown. No quality values exist for individual bases; no much larger clone is one base distant. The High Capacity cDNA Reverse Transcription Kit was used to reverse transcribe all of the isolated RNA, meaning that expressed TCRB transcripts were what got sequenced. Deep immunoSEQ sequencing was performed on naive, central memory and regulatory T cell samples, with an average of about 4 million total reads per sample. Sorted cells were lysed in RLT buffer, and RNA was extracted using DNase-treated RNeasy Micro or Mini kits according to cell number. To prevent cross-contamination, every cell subset was processed on its own, while patient and healthy donor samples were processed together. TCRB sequences were amplified from cDNA with the immunoSEQ multiplex PCR, producing 87-bp fragments spanning the CDR3 region. The amplicons were sequenced using the Illumina HiSeq platform. In the paper's pipeline: Synthetic template baselines were used to correct PCR bias computationally, reads within Hamming distance 2 were collapsed, and singletons that could not be merged were discarded. Reads were aligned against IMGT so that V, D and J genes, CDR3 length and insertions or deletions at six rearrangement sites could be assigned. Within each subset, clonotype counts were normalized to sorted cell number, and only after that were true diversity and Gini coefficients computed with the tcR R package. The overlap coefficient, calculated on TCRB nucleotide sequences, was used to quantify repertoire sharing. TCRdb holds this immuneACCESS table with in-frame rearrangements only. Some clones are missing; in checked studies, unresolved V genes explain under half, and the rest has no known cause. V and J calls and clone size are copied from that table; D and trimming were computed from the DNA. The sample table lists 150,000 to 190,000 clones, 9% to 12% of them with a count of one. Clones ranked in the top ten supply around 0.48% of the sample.

The paper's findings and limits, for the study overall: Fewer insertions and more nucleotide deletions at VDJ recombination sites were observed in patients with type 1 diabetes, implying thymic rearrangement abnormalities. Type 1 diabetes patients showed a moderate but significant shortening of TCRB CDR3 length in all four CD4+ subsets. Because cDNA rather than genomic DNA was sequenced, highly expressing activated cells could have been over-represented, although no difference in activation and CD3 levels was found between groups. Shorter templates might have been favored by PCR, but patient and control samples were amplified and corrected together, so both groups would have been affected equally by any skew. Only small numbers of individuals were included in the HLA sub-analyses, which left unresolved whether HLA type had any influence on TCRB rearrangement. The naive, central memory and regulatory TCRB repertoires appeared to resemble one another more closely among patients than among healthy donors.

This TCR was sampled from a man younger than 45 with type 1 diabetes. The sequence is built from TRBV7-9 and TRBJ2-5; TRBD2 is possibly the D segment (5 matching bases). The sequenced sample consisted of central memory CD4+ T cells from blood. Here is the DNA: TGTGCCAGCAGCTCGTGGGGAGAACAAGAGACCCAGTACTTC. It is translated as CASSSWGEQETQYF. Here the CDR3 is joined to the reference TRBV7-9 and TRBJ2-5 genes, and the full variable domain is: DTGVSQNPRHKITKRGQNVTFRCDPISEHNRLYWYRQTLGQGPEFLTYFQNEAQLEKSRLLSDRFSAERPKGSFSTLEIQRTEQGDSAMYLCASSSWGEQETQYFGPGTRLLVL.